The rows below give T cell receptor beta chains drawn from one sample of a study. Each CDR3 protein gets one entry after TCRdb re-called the RT-PCR reads with MiXCR. The sample consists of around 700,000 distinct CDR3 sequences, more than 13% of them appearing once. The sample was memory CD4+ T cells from blood. Every receptor here comes from a female donor in good health, serving as a healthy control. Each CDR3 is given with its conserved first and last residue. D genes are given only for firm matches. Rows may omit the clone size; those that give it use once, few, many or a size class.

TRBV6-6,.,TRBJ1-5,.,TGTGCCAGCAGTTACTTGCAGATTAATCAGCCCCAGCATTTT,CASSYLQINQPQHF
TRBV28,.,TRBJ2-7,TRBD1,TGTGCCAGCATGGGCGGGGGGACAGGGGCTAACGAGCAGTACTTC,CASMGGGTGANEQYF
TRBV20-1,.,TRBJ2-5,.,TGCAGTGCCAGCCGGGTTCTGGGGGAGACCCAGTACTTC,CSASRVLGETQYF
TRBV19,.,TRBJ2-1,TRBD2,TGTGCCAGTAGTTTAGACGCCGGGACTAGCTACTACAATGAGCAGTTCTTC,CASSLDAGTSYYNEQFF
TRBV12-5,few,TRBJ2-5,TRBD1,TGTGCTAGTGGTCGAGGGGGCGCCGGGGAGACCCAGTACTTC,CASGRGGAGETQYF
TRBV20-1,many,TRBJ2-3,TRBD2,TGCAGTGCAAGTATAGCGGGAGCGCGGACCACAGATACGCAGTATTTT,CSASIAGARTTDTQYF
TRBV11-2,many,TRBJ2-5,.,TGTGCCAGCAGGGGTCAAGAGACCCAGTACTTC,CASRGQETQYF
TRBV6-5,many,TRBJ2-6,TRBD2,TGTGCCAGCATCGATCTGGGCGGGAGCTCTGGGGCCAACGTCCTGACTTTC,CASIDLGGSSGANVLTF
TRBV19,few,TRBJ2-1,TRBD2,TGTGCCAGTACCACACCGGGGCTAGCGGGATTTAGGTTCTTC,CASTTPGLAGFRFF
TRBV5-1,.,TRBJ2-7,.,TGCGCCAGCAGCTGGGGGGACAGTATCTACGAGCAGTACTTC,CASSWGDSIYEQYF
TRBV20-1,few,TRBJ2-2,.,TGCAGTGCTAGAGATCGCCTTGGAACCTACGGGGAGCTGTTTTTT,CSARDRLGTYGELFF
TRBV20-1,.,TRBJ1-1,.,TGCAGTGCTAGACCTTCGACAGGTAACACTGAAGCTTTCTTT,CSARPSTGNTEAFF
TRBV20-1,.,TRBJ1-4,TRBD1,TGCAGTGCGTGGGGACAGGCAGAAAAACTGTTTTTT,CSAWGQAEKLFF
TRBV27,many,TRBJ1-2,.,TGTGCCAGCAGTTTAAGGGCCAGGGGAGCAACCTATGGCTACACCTTC,CASSLRARGATYGYTF
TRBV7-8,.,TRBJ2-5,.,TGTGCCAGCAGCAGGGGACTTCCCGACCATGAAGAGACCCAGTACTTC,CASSRGLPDHEETQYF
TRBV6-2/TRBV6-3,many,TRBJ2-5,TRBD2,TGTGCCAGCAGTTCCCAGCGGGGGGCCCAAGAGACCCAGTACTTC,CASSSQRGAQETQYF